This note documents a single T cell receptor (beta chain) sequence. V was cut by 0 bases and J by 7 bases, with 9 bases left in between. The length of the CDR3 is 13 residues. The data derive from a study of blood T cell repertoires in COVID-19. Assay: immunoSEQ multiplex PCR; the TCRdb copy retains only in-frame clones and omits some. The sample has fewer than 15,000 clones; roughly 73% are singletons. The chain recombines TRBV12-3 or TRBV12-4 with TRBJ2-5; D gene uncertain. This TCR came from a human donor in a cohort sampled during active COVID-19. The source material was peripheral blood. The CDR3: CASSLAYAGTQYF. The CDR3 region has the DNA TGTGCCAGCAGTTTAGCCTACGCCGGGACCCAGTACTTC.